Listed here are 22 T cell receptor beta chains from one sample, sequenced in a study of T cell responses to AZD1222 COVID-19 vaccine. Sequencing used immunoSEQ multiplex PCR; TCRdb keeps in-frame clones, though not all of them. Of roughly 110,000 clones listed, approximately 87% are singletons. The starting material was peripheral blood, obtained on day 0 of AZD1222 vaccination. Receptors originate from an adult in good health.

CDR3 nucleotide sequence: TGTGCCAGCAGCTTGCAGGACACAGGGGTACGCTACACCTTC. This translates into CASSLQDTGVRYTF. J is TRBJ1-2 and V is TRBV5-4; 7 positions match TRBD1. Germline V gene lookup returns CDR1 SGHNT and CDR2 YYREEE (reference sequence). This CDR3 region has 14 residues. Germline trimming cut 1 base from V and 9 bases from J; bases unmatched to any gene: 9.

The V gene is TRBV7-9, the J gene TRBJ1-1, with D perhaps matching TRBD1 (6 bases). The CDR3 contains 12 residues. Germline-derived CDR1 and CDR2 are SEHNR and FQNEAQ (reference sequence). V lost 5 bases and J lost 9, with 13 bases in between. The CDR3 nucleotides read TGTGCCAGCAGCATGGCAGGGGCTAAAGCTTTCTTT. As protein: CASSMAGAKAFF.

The V call is TRBV6-2 or TRBV6-3, the J call TRBJ1-5; D not certain. The germline V gene has CDR1 MNHEY and CDR2 SVGEGT. CDR3 length: 16 residues. V was cut by 2 bases and J by 1 base, with 12 bases left in between. The CDR3 protein is CASSYNGKGSNQPQHF. The CDR3 nucleotides read TGTGCCAGCAGTTACAACGGGAAAGGGAGCAATCAGCCCCAGCATTTT.

The V and J genes are TRBV28 and TRBJ2-7; a weak D match, TRBD2 (7 bases). Germline V CDR1 and CDR2: MDHEN, SYDVKM. The CDR3 is made up of 13 amino acids. V was pared by 8 bases and J by 5 bases, with 16 bases between. The CDR3 nucleotides are TGTGCCAGCGGGGGGGGCAGGGACGACGAGCAGTACTTC. Translation gives CASGGGRDDEQYF.

The rearrangement uses TRBV10-3 and TRBJ2-1; 7 bases fit TRBD1. Trimming removed 4 bases from V and 3 bases from J; junction bases left unmatched: 0. This CDR3 comprises 13 residues. Germline V gene sequence: CDR1 ENHRY, CDR2 SYGVKD. CDR3: CAISGDSYNEQFF. CDR3 DNA sequence: TGTGCCATCAGTGGGGACAGCTACAATGAGCAGTTCTTC.

The genes are TRBV11-1 and TRBJ2-1, with D tentatively TRBD1 or TRBD2 (5 bases each). The germline gives CDR1 SGHAT, CDR2 FQDESV (reference sequence). V dropped 4 bases and J dropped 4 bases, with 17 bases sitting between them. The CDR3 length is 16 residues. As DNA, the CDR3 is TGTGCCAGCAGCTCGGACTCCCAGGGCAGATACAATGAGCAGTTCTTC. Amino acids: CASSSDSQGRYNEQFF.

The chain employs TRBV18 and TRBJ2-1; TRBD2 agrees at 7 bases. V lost 3 bases to trimming and J lost 1 base; unmatched junction nucleotides: 9. This CDR3 is built from 17 residues. CDR1 is KGHSH, CDR2 LQKENI, per germline. The CDR3 DNA follows: TGTGCCAGCTCACCCGAAGTGGGCGGGAGTTCCTACAATGAGCAGTTCTTC. Its translation is CASSPEVGGSSYNEQFF.

The chain is built from TRBV5-8 and TRBJ1-4; 10 bases align to TRBD1. Per germline, CDR1 SGHTS and CDR2 YDEGEE. The trim removed 4 bases at V and 5 bases at J, leaving 11 bases unmatched. The CDR3 sequence is 17 residues long. The CDR3 reads CASSPGTGAVLNEKLFF. The CDR3 nucleotides are TGTGCCAGCAGCCCCGGGACAGGGGCCGTACTAAATGAAAAACTGTTTTTT. The variable domain in full, with the rest retrieved from reference TRBV5-8 and TRBJ1-4, is EAGVTQSPTHLIKTRGQQATLRCSPISGHTSVYWYQQALGLGLQFLLWYDEGEERNRGNFPPRFSGRQFPNYSSELNVNALELEDSALYLCASSPGTGAVLNEKLFFGSGTQLSVL.

This sequence joins TRBV19 and TRBJ1-2; 7 positions match TRBD1. The CDR3 runs to 16 residues. Looked up from germline, CDR1 is LNHDA and CDR2 is SQIVND (reference sequence). J was trimmed by 4 bases and V by 4 bases; bases with no gene match: 12. In DNA, the CDR3 is TGTGCCAGTAGTACCGGACAGGCCTGGGAAGGCTATGGCTACACCTTC. It encodes CASSTGQAWEGYGYTF.

The CDR3 protein is CASSLGTLGANIQYF. The CDR3 coding sequence is TGTGCCAGCAGTTTAGGGACCCTGGGGGCAAACATTCAGTACTTC. The chain is built from TRBV28 and TRBJ2-4; TRBD1 might be the D (6 bases). Deletions cut 2 bases from V and 6 bases from J, with 14 bases between. The CDR3 is made up of 15 amino acids. Germline V lookup: CDR1 MDHEN, CDR2 SYDVKM.

The chain links TRBV2 to TRBJ1-5, with D perhaps matching TRBD1 (6 bases). Trimming shortened V by 7 bases and J by 3 bases, and 19 bases separated the two germline ends. Germline CDR1 and CDR2: SNHLY and FYNNEI. This CDR3 has 16 amino acids. In DNA form, the CDR3 reads TGTGCCAGCAACAGGGATGGAGGGAGTAACAATCAGCCCCAGCATTTT. Its translation is CASNRDGGSNNQPQHF.

V is TRBV7-2 and J is TRBJ1-1; unclear D gene. The CDR3 has 11 amino acids. Germline V gives CDR1 SGHTA, CDR2 FQGNSA. The V and J ends lost 3 bases and 6 bases respectively, with 5 bases between them. CDR3 in amino acids: CASSLRAEAFF. CDR3 DNA: TGTGCCAGCAGCTTGAGGGCTGAAGCTTTCTTT.

This clone was recorded once. This chain connects TRBV6-5 to TRBJ1-2, with 7 bases that match TRBD1. CDR1 and CDR2 from the germline V gene are MNHEY and SVGAGI. This CDR3 contains 16 residues. J gave up 8 bases and V 0 bases, and 12 bases lay outside the gene matches. The CDR3 DNA follows: TGTGCCAGCAGTTACTCGATAGGCGGCAGGGGGGAGGGCTACACCTTC. As protein: CASSYSIGGRGEGYTF.

The chain employs TRBV29-1 and TRBJ2-3, with a possible D match to TRBD1 (6 bases). Germline V gene data show CDR1 as SQVTM and CDR2 as ANQGSEA. Deletions cut 4 bases from V and 5 bases from J, with 19 bases between. The CDR3 loop spans 15 amino acids. In DNA, the CDR3 is TGCAGCGTTGGGCACTTGACAGGTCATGGAGATACGCAGTATTTT. Its translation: CSVGHLTGHGDTQYF.

The chain carries TRBV27 and TRBJ2-2; 8 nucleotides align to TRBD2. Germline CDR1 and CDR2: MNHEY and SMNVEV (reference sequence). V gave up 0 bases and J gave up 6 bases; unmatched junction bases: 9. The CDR3 is 17 residues long. Written as DNA, the CDR3 is TGTGCCAGCAGTTTATCGAGAGGGACTAGTTCGCCCGGGGAGCTGTTTTTT. Translating gives CASSLSRGTSSPGELFF.

This chain links TRBV6-2 or TRBV6-3 with TRBJ1-3; no clear D. Trimming shortened V by 0 bases and J by 7 bases, and 4 bases separated the two germline ends. Germline-derived CDR1 and CDR2 are MNHEY and SVGEGT. The CDR3 runs 12 residues. The CDR3 sequence is CASSYSGNTIYF. The CDR3 nucleotides read TGTGCCAGCAGTTACTCGGGGAACACCATATATTTT.

The rearrangement uses TRBV12-3 or TRBV12-4 and TRBJ2-7, with D hard to call. V was clipped by 3 bases and J by 5 bases, with 8 bases between them. The CDR3 totals 12 residues. CDR3 DNA sequence: TGTGCCAGCAGTTTTGGGTTACACGAGCAGTACTTC. Translating it yields CASSFGLHEQYF.

This clone appeared a single time. This sequence joins TRBV5-4 and TRBJ2-7; the match to TRBD1 covers 9 bases. CDR1 and CDR2 (germline): SGHNT, YYREEE (reference sequence). The V gene end was trimmed by 4 bases and the J gene end by 1 base; junction bases not matched to a gene: 12. This CDR3 has 17 residues. The CDR3 DNA reads TGTGCCAGCAGCGTGGCCCGGGGACAGGGAGGGTCCTACGAGCAGTACTTC. It translates to CASSVARGQGGSYEQYF.

The V call is TRBV10-3, the J call TRBJ2-7; either TRBD1 or TRBD2 may fit D (6 bases each). V was pared by 4 bases and J by 6 bases, with 16 bases between. Germline CDR1 ENHRY, CDR2 SYGVKD. The CDR3 extends over 14 amino acids. The CDR3 bases are TGTGCCATCAGTGGGCAGGCCGAGGGGGGCGAGCAGTACTTC. This codes for CAISGQAEGGEQYF.

This chain joins TRBV18 and TRBJ1-1; D ambiguous. V shed 1 base and J shed 7 bases, with 7 bases lying between them. Germline-derived CDR1 and CDR2 are KGHSH and LQKENI. The CDR3 covers 12 residues. The CDR3 nucleotides are TGTGCCAGCTCACCACAGTTACGTGAAGCTTTCTTT. This sequence encodes CASSPQLREAFF.

The genes are TRBV18 and TRBJ2-3, with TRBD2 matching over 11 bases. Germline CDR1 and CDR2: KGHSH and LQKENI. The CDR3 totals 15 residues. V was pared by 3 bases and J by 4 bases, with 3 bases of the junction left unmatched. The CDR3 here is CASSPGGLAADTQYF. The CDR3 DNA follows: TGTGCCAGCTCACCGGGGGGACTAGCGGCAGATACGCAGTATTTT.

The chain has TRBV29-1 and TRBJ1-1; 7 bases line up with TRBD1. CDR3 size: 15 residues. Germline V CDR1 and CDR2: SQVTM, ANQGSEA. Trimming cost V 6 bases and J 0 bases; bases outside gene matches: 10. CDR3 region: CSVAPGQRLNTEAFF. For the CDR3, the DNA is TGCAGCGTAGCACCGGGACAGAGATTGAACACTGAAGCTTTCTTT. The variable domain in full, completed from reference TRBV29-1 and TRBJ1-1, reads SAVISQKPSRDICQRGTSLTIQCQVDSQVTMMFWYRQQPGQSLTLIATANQGSEATYESGFVIDKFPISRPNLTFSTLTVSNMSPEDSSIYLCSVAPGQRLNTEAFFGQGTRLTVV.